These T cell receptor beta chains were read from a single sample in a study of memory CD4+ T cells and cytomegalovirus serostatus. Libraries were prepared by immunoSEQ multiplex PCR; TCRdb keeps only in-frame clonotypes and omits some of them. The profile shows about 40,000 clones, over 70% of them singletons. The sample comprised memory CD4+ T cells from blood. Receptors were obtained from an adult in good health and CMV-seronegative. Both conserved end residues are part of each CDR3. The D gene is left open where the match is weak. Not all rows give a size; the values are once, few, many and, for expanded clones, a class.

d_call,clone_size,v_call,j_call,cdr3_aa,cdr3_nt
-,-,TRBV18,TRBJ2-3,CASSPADTQYF,TGTGCCAGCTCACCGGCCGATACGCAGTATTTT
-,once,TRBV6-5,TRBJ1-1,CASSLELGGKAFF,TGTGCCAGCAGTCTAGAATTGGGGGGGAAAGCTTTCTTT
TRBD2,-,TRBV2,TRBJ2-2,CASRMGLANTGELFF,TGTGCCAGCCGCATGGGACTAGCGAACACCGGGGAGCTGTTTTTT
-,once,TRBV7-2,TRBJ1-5,CASSLDGNQPQHF,TGTGCCAGCAGCTTAGATGGCAATCAGCCCCAGCATTTT
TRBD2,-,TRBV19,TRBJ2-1,CASSMRGGALSSYNEQFF,TGTGCCAGTAGTATGCGCGGGGGGGCCTTGAGCTCCTACAATGAGCAGTTCTTC
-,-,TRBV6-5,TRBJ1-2,CASSPPGLVRGYTF,TGTGCCAGCAGCCCGCCTGGCCTCGTGAGGGGCTACACCTTC
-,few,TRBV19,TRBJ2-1,CASSIILAHEQFF,TGTGCCAGTAGTATCATCCTTGCCCATGAGCAGTTCTTC
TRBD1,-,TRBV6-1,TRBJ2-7,CASKWDRGPYEQYF,TGTGCCAGCAAATGGGACAGGGGTCCTTACGAGCAGTACTTC
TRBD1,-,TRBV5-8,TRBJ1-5,CASSLPGQGFPNQPQHF,TGTGCCAGCAGCCTCCCAGGACAGGGGTTCCCCAATCAGCCCCAGCATTTT
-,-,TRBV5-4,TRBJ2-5,CASSWIGETQYF,TGTGCCAGCAGTTGGATAGGAGAGACCCAGTACTTC
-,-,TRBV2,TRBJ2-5,CASSERAFKTQYF,TGTGCCAGCAGTGAACGGGCGTTTAAGACCCAGTACTTC
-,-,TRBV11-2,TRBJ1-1,CASRLTGGGRPGAFF,TGTGCCAGCAGGCTAACGGGAGGGGGACGGCCTGGGGCTTTCTTT
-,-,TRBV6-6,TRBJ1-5,CVTGYDNQPQHF,TGTGTAACAGGTTATGACAATCAGCCCCAGCATTTT
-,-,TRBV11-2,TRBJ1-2,CASSPPIGQYGYTF,TGTGCCAGCAGCCCACCCATAGGGCAGTATGGCTACACCTTC
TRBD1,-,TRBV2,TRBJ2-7,CASLGQGKYEQYF,TGTGCCAGCCTGGGACAGGGGAAATACGAGCAGTACTTC
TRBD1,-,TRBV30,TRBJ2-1,CAWSNRGEQFF,TGTGCCTGGTCAAACAGGGGCGAGCAGTTCTTC
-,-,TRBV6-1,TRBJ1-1,CASGQGRGTEAFF,TGTGCCAGCGGGCAGGGGCGAGGGACTGAAGCTTTCTTT
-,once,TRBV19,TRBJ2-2,CASSPQPPRGGELFF,TGTGCCAGTAGTCCACAGCCCCCCCGGGGCGGGGAGCTGTTTTTT
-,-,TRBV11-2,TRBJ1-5,CASSLDARGGQPQHF,TGTGCCAGCAGCTTAGACGCGAGGGGAGGCCAGCCCCAGCATTTT
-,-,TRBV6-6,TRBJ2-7,CASRAATGSYEQYF,TGTGCCAGCAGGGCAGCGACAGGTTCCTACGAGCAGTACTTC
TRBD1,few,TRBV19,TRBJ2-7,CASSRDRGYEQYF,TGTGCCAGTAGTAGAGACAGGGGGTACGAGCAGTACTTC
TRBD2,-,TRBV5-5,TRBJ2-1,CASSPSGTSSREQFF,TGTGCCAGCAGCCCGTCCGGGACTAGCAGTCGTGAGCAGTTCTTC
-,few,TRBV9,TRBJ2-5,CASSLVGETQYF,TGTGCCAGCAGTTTAGTTGGAGAGACCCAGTACTTC
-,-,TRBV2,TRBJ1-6,CASSESRQGHSPLHF,TGTGCCAGCAGTGAGAGTCGCCAGGGGCACTCACCCCTCCACTTT
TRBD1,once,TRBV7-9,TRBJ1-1,CASSPRTGFGTEAFF,TGTGCCAGCAGCCCTAGGACAGGCTTTGGCACTGAAGCTTTCTTT
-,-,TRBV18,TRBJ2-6,CASSPPVNRAVSGANVLTF,TGTGCCAGCTCACCACCGGTAAACAGGGCGGTCTCTGGGGCCAACGTCCTGACTTTC
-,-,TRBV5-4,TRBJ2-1,CASSLVGVSGEFF,TGTGCCAGCAGCTTGGTGGGCGTGTCCGGGGAGTTCTTC